This paragraph reports one T cell receptor (beta chain). Antigen unknown. Only in-frame clones appear in the TCRdb table, and some are missing; sequencing was by immunoSEQ multiplex PCR. This sample has about 38,000 clones, with around 67% found just once. The CDR3 runs 17 residues. CDR1 and CDR2 (germline): LNHDA, SQIVND (reference sequence). V shed 6 bases and J 0 bases; nucleotides not matched to a gene: 8. The data were taken from a study of vaccination effects on CD4 cells after COVID-19. Antigen-specific CD4+ T cells were expanded (with viral peptide pools) by the ViraFEST assay ahead of sequencing. It was after 10 days of culture that CD4+ T cells were isolated. No vaccinee had earlier SARS-CoV-2 infection, and nucleocapsid antibodies were negative.

This receptor was taken from a human donor who received a COVID-19 vaccine. The chain combines TRBV19 with TRBJ1-1, with 12 bases lining up with TRBD1. The sample here was CD4+ T cells from PBMCs cultured with SARS-CoV-2 spike peptides, taken before COVID-19 vaccination. This chain's CDR3 is CASRETGTGGMNTEAFF. In DNA, the CDR3 is TGTGCCAGTAGGGAAACCGGGACAGGGGGCATGAACACTGAAGCTTTCTTT.